The clone carrying this T cell receptor (beta chain) was detected only once. Clones were read by immunoSEQ multiplex PCR, and TCRdb kept only the in-frame ones, dropping some. In the table there are around 550,000 clones, about 95% of which are singletons. The CDR3 is 15 amino acids. V was trimmed by 7 bases and J by 4 bases, leaving 19 bases between them. Germline loops: CDR1 MNHEY, CDR2 SMNVEV (reference sequence). The sample belongs to a study of shared clonotypes between healthy human individuals. It was CD45RO-negative cells, positively selected for CCR7, that made up naive CD8 cells, with terminally differentiated effector memory CD45RA+ cells excluded.

The sequenced sample consisted of naive CD8+ T cells sorted from blood. V usage is TRBV27 and J usage is TRBJ1-1; D not resolved. The clonotype originates from a woman aged 25 to 39 in good health. CDR3 sequence (DNA): TGTGCCAGCACAGTGCGGATAGGCTCGGCCACTGAAGCTTTCTTT. As protein: CASTVRIGSATEAFF.